The 24 T cell receptor beta chains below all came from one sample that was sequenced in a study of tumor-infiltrating lymphocytes in localized non-small cell lung cancer. Assay: immunoSEQ multiplex PCR; the TCRdb copy retains only in-frame clones and omits some. Among about 11,000 clones listed, around 85% were seen once. The specimen sequenced was uninvolved lung tissue not adjacent to the tumor. The origin of the receptors is a human donor with non-small cell lung cancer.

The chain joins TRBV4-3 to TRBJ1-4; TRBD1 aligns across 8 bases. The CDR3 is made up of 15 amino acids. J gave up 5 bases and V 3 bases, and 5 bases lay outside the gene matches. Germline CDR1 and CDR2: LGHNA and YSLEER. CDR3 residues: CASSQDRERNEKLFF. The CDR3 DNA follows: TGCGCCAGCAGCCAGGACAGGGAGAGGAATGAAAAACTGTTTTTT.

V and J are TRBV6-5 and TRBJ1-4; D is ambiguous. The CDR3 loop spans 15 amino acids. Between the trimmed V and J ends, which lost 5 bases and 0 bases, there was a span of 10 bases. CDR1 MNHEY and CDR2 SVGAGI come from the germline V gene. CDR3 coding DNA: TGTGCCAGCAGTCCGGATTACCCAACTAATGAAAAACTGTTTTTT. Amino acid sequence: CASSPDYPTNEKLFF.

The gene calls are TRBV27 and TRBJ1-6, with a possible D match to TRBD1 (5 bases). The CDR3 is made up of 15 amino acids. CDR1 and CDR2 (germline): MNHEY, SMNVEV (reference sequence). With 6 bases removed from V and 0 bases from J, the gap between germline ends came to 9 bases. In nucleotides, the CDR3 is TGTGCCAGCAGGACAGAGAGCTCCTATAATTCACCCCTCCACTTT. Translated: CASRTESSYNSPLHF.

The V call is TRBV10-1, the J call TRBJ2-2, with D possibly called TRBD1 or TRBD2 (5 bases each). V gave up 6 bases and J gave up 8 bases, with 7 bases separating them. Germline CDR1 WNHNN, CDR2 SYGVQD (reference sequence). The CDR3 runs 11 residues. CDR3 residues: CASSEGGELFF. In nucleotides, the CDR3 is TGCGCCAGCAGCGAGGGGGGGGAGCTGTTTTTT.

Written as DNA, the CDR3 is TGTGCCAGCAGCTTATCGAGCGGGGGAGGCACCGGGGAGCTGTTTTTT. Translation: CASSLSSGGGTGELFF. This chain connects TRBV7-9 to TRBJ2-2; the match to TRBD2 covers 8 bases. CDR1 and CDR2 from the germline V gene are SEHNR and FQNEAQ (reference sequence). With 2 bases clipped from V and 4 bases from J, the junction kept 6 bases outside the gene matches. The CDR3 length is 16 residues.

This clone was detected only a few times. This chain connects TRBV2 to TRBJ1-5, with D perhaps matching TRBD1 (6 bases). Trimming removed 6 bases from V and 0 bases from J, with 12 bases in between. Per germline, CDR1 SNHLY and CDR2 FYNNEI. The CDR3 is made up of 15 amino acids. CDR3 nucleotides: TGTGCCAGCAGCCAAGGACAGCATAGCAATCAGCCCCAGCATTTT. Translation: CASSQGQHSNQPQHF.

The chain is built from TRBV5-1 and TRBJ1-1; D unclear. Per germline, CDR1 SGHRS and CDR2 YFSETQ. The CDR3 sequence is 13 residues long. V was trimmed by 4 bases and J by 7 bases, leaving 14 bases between them. Here the CDR3 reads CASSPAGGLEAFF. CDR3 in DNA: TGCGCCAGCAGCCCGGCGGGCGGGCTTGAAGCTTTCTTT. Together with reference TRBV5-1 and TRBJ1-1, the CDR3 gives the full variable domain: KAGVTQTPRYLIKTRGQQVTLSCSPISGHRSVSWYQQTPGQGLQFLFEYFSETQRNKGNFPGRFSGRQFSNSRSEMNVSTLELGDSALYLCASSPAGGLEAFFGQGTRLTVV.

This chain connects TRBV2 to TRBJ2-7, with 10 bases matching TRBD1. CDR3 length: 13 residues. After removal of 6 bases from V and 4 bases from J, the junction contained 3 bases not matched to a gene. The V gene's germline CDR1 is SNHLY and CDR2 FYNNEI. Written as DNA, the CDR3 is TGTGCCAGCAGGGACAGGGGGGGATACGAGCAGTACTTC. Translation: CASRDRGGYEQYF.

The chain links TRBV11-1 to TRBJ1-6; 11 nucleotides align to TRBD1. This CDR3 has 16 amino acids. Germline V gene lookup returns CDR1 SGHAT and CDR2 FQDESV (reference sequence). The V gene end was trimmed by 5 bases and the J gene end by 7 bases; junction bases not matched to a gene: 7. CDR3 sequence reads: CASSRSGTGGNSPLHF. The CDR3 DNA is TGTGCCAGCAGCCGGTCCGGGACAGGGGGAAATTCACCCCTCCACTTT.

V gene TRBV5-4 combines with J gene TRBJ2-5, with 7 bases matching TRBD1. This CDR3 has 14 amino acids. Germline CDR1 and CDR2: SGHNT and YYREEE (reference sequence). J was trimmed by 2 bases and V by 4 bases; bases with no gene match: 5. DNA for the CDR3: TGTGCCAGCAGCCAAGGGACAGAGCAAGAGACCCAGTACTTC. It is translated as CASSQGTEQETQYF.

The V call is TRBV18, the J call TRBJ2-7; the match to TRBD2 covers 8 bases. J was trimmed by 5 bases and V by 4 bases; bases with no gene match: 10. This CDR3 is 15 amino acids long. In germline, CDR1 is KGHSH, CDR2 LQKENI. Here the CDR3 reads CASSQGGGRMDEQYF. CDR3 DNA sequence: TGTGCCAGCTCACAGGGCGGGGGGCGGATGGACGAGCAGTACTTC.

This clone was counted only a few times. V usage is TRBV4-3 and J usage is TRBJ2-3; D is uncertain. Trimming pared 1 base from V and 12 bases from J, leaving 5 bases between. The length of the CDR3 is 10 residues. Per the germline V gene, CDR1 is LGHNA and CDR2 is YSLEER. CDR3 protein: CASSQGTQYF. CDR3 bases: TGCGCCAGCAGCCAAGGGACCCAGTATTTT.

The rearrangement links TRBV4-1 to TRBJ2-7; the D gene could be TRBD1 or TRBD2 (6 bases each). In germline, CDR1 is MGHRA, CDR2 YSYEKL. The CDR3 covers 15 residues. V lost 4 bases, J lost 2 bases, and 15 bases lay in between. CDR3 region: CASSLGGHVPYEQYF. CDR3 sequence (DNA): TGCGCCAGCAGCCTGGGGGGCCATGTCCCCTACGAGCAGTACTTC.

J is TRBJ1-1 and V is TRBV10-3; TRBD1 agrees at 10 bases. This CDR3 region has 16 residues. From germline, CDR1 is ENHRY and CDR2 SYGVKD. After removal of 6 bases from V and 5 bases from J, the junction contained 12 bases not matched to a gene. The CDR3 DNA sequence: TGTGCCATCAGACCCGACAGGGGGCGGGTTGATACTGAAGCTTTCTTT. Translated, it gives CAIRPDRGRVDTEAFF.

J is TRBJ2-7 and V is TRBV7-2; the D gene is possibly TRBD1 (6 bases). The CDR3 length is 16 residues. The V end lost 0 bases, the J end lost 3 bases, and 15 bases lay between the germline ends. Germline lookup yields CDR1 SGHTA and CDR2 FQGNSA. This chain's CDR3 is CASSLADTGTVYEQYF. For the CDR3, the DNA is TGTGCCAGCAGCTTAGCAGATACAGGGACCGTCTACGAGCAGTACTTC.

This rearrangement joins TRBV5-1 to TRBJ1-1, with no clear D. This CDR3 region has 14 residues. The germline gives CDR1 SGHRS, CDR2 YFSETQ. The V end lost 4 bases, the J end lost 3 bases, and 13 bases lay between the germline ends. The CDR3 DNA reads TGCGCCAGCAGCCCCTTAGCAGGCCACACTGAAGCTTTCTTT. Protein sequence: CASSPLAGHTEAFF. Combining the CDR3 with reference TRBV5-1 and TRBJ1-1 gives the whole variable domain KAGVTQTPRYLIKTRGQQVTLSCSPISGHRSVSWYQQTPGQGLQFLFEYFSETQRNKGNFPGRFSGRQFSNSRSEMNVSTLELGDSALYLCASSPLAGHTEAFFGQGTRLTVV.

This clone has only one observation. V usage is TRBV7-7 and J usage is TRBJ2-2; TRBD2 aligns across 7 bases. CDR1 SSHAT and CDR2 FNYEAQ come from the germline V gene (reference sequence). This CDR3 has 15 residues. Trimming cost V 9 bases and J 3 bases; bases outside gene matches: 10. This CDR3 is CASTAAGIDTGELFF. In DNA, the CDR3 is TGTGCCAGTACCGCAGCGGGGATCGACACCGGGGAGCTGTTTTTT.

The V call is TRBV30, the J call TRBJ1-5; 8 bases agree with TRBD1. V shed 2 bases, J shed 3 bases, and the junction held 9 bases outside the gene matches. CDR3 length equals 16 residues. Germline CDR1 is GTSNPN and CDR2 is SVGIG (reference sequence). This chain's CDR3 is CAWSTWTGSHNQPQHF. The CDR3 DNA sequence: TGTGCCTGGAGTACCTGGACAGGGTCCCACAATCAGCCCCAGCATTTT. The whole variable domain, filled in from reference TRBV30 and TRBJ1-5, reads SQTIHQWPATLVQPVGSPLSLECTVEGTSNPNLYWYRQAAGRGLQLLFYSVGIGQISSEVPQNLSASRPQDRQFILSSKKLLLSDSGFYLCAWSTWTGSHNQPQHFGDGTRLSIL.

The gene calls are TRBV10-3 and TRBJ2-5, with D perhaps matching TRBD1 or TRBD2 (5 bases each). The CDR3 is 14 amino acids. Trimming cost V 10 bases and J 11 bases, with 26 bases left between them. Germline V lookup: CDR1 ENHRY, CDR2 SYGVKD. Here the CDR3 DNA reads TGTGCCAGTCTATTGGGGACCGGCTTAACGGAGCAGTACTTC. The encoded protein is CASLLGTGLTEQYF.

As to this clone: At one end the junction does not follow the germline gene, possibly because of a read error. The V call is TRBV7-3, the J call TRBJ2-3; D gene unclear. The CDR3 sequence is 15 residues long. Germline V lookup: CDR1 SGHTA, CDR2 FQGTGA. DNA of the CDR3: TGTGCCAGCAGCTTAGACTGGGATAGCACAGATACGCACTATTTT. Protein sequence: CASSLDWDSTDTHYF.

V gene TRBV6-1 combines with J gene TRBJ1-5, with D perhaps TRBD1 (6 bases). The CDR3 has 15 residues. Trimming removed 4 bases from V and 4 bases from J, with 14 bases in between. Germline V gene sequence: CDR1 MNHNS, CDR2 SASEGT. The CDR3 loop reads CASSGLTGGNQPQHF. DNA of the CDR3: TGTGCCAGCAGTGGTCTGACAGGTGGAAATCAGCCCCAGCATTTT.

The chain couples TRBV6-6 to TRBJ1-2, with D unclear. The CDR3 consists of 15 residues. The germline V gene encodes CDR1 MNHNY and CDR2 SVGAGI (reference sequence). The V gene lost 7 bases and the J gene lost 5 bases, with 20 bases spanning the gap. The CDR3 nucleotides read TGTGCCAGCACCCCTCGGGGAGAAACTTATTATGGCTACACCTTC. Translation: CASTPRGETYYGYTF.

This chain joins TRBV7-9 and TRBJ2-3; D is possibly TRBD1 or TRBD2 (5 bases each). The CDR3 is made up of 13 amino acids. Germline V gene data show CDR1 as SEHNR and CDR2 as FQNEAQ (reference sequence). The V gene lost 5 bases and the J gene lost 4 bases, with 10 bases spanning the gap. CDR3 DNA: TGTGCCAGCAGCCCCCGGGGCCCAGATACGCAGTATTTT. The encoded protein is CASSPRGPDTQYF.

The chain joins TRBV18 to TRBJ1-3, with no clear D. Trimming took 6 bases from V and 0 from J, leaving 6 bases between them. Germline loops: CDR1 KGHSH, CDR2 LQKENI. The CDR3 runs to 13 residues. DNA of the CDR3: TGTGCCAGCTCCCGACTCTCTGGAAACACCATATATTTT. Encoded protein: CASSRLSGNTIYF.